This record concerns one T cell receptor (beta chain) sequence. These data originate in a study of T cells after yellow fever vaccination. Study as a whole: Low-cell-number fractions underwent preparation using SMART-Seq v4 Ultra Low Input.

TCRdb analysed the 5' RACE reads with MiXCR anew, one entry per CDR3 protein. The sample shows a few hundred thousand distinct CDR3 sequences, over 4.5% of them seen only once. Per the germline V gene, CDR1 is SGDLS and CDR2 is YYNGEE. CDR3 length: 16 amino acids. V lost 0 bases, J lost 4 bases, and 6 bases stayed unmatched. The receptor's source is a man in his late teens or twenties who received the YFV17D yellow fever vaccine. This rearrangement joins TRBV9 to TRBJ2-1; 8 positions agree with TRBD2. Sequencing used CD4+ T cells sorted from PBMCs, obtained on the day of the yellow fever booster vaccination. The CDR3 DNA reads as TGTGCCAGCAGCGTAGGAGGGATAGCGGGATACAATGAGCAGTTCTTC. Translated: CASSVGGIAGYNEQFF.